Listed below are T cell receptor beta chains from one sample, sequenced in a study of cytomegalovirus exposure and HLA in healthy donors. Assay used: immunoSEQ multiplex PCR; TCRdb lists only in-frame clones, some missing. The sample holds over 140,000 clones, around 84% seen once. Sequencing was performed on PBMCs. These TCRs come from a man over 45 in good health and CMV-seronegative. The CDR3 runs from the conserved cysteine through the conserved F or W. D genes are given only for firm matches. Rows may omit the clone size; those that give it use once, few, many or a size class.

V: TRBV28; J: TRBJ1-3; D: TRBD1; size: NA; CDR3: CASRIRQGLSGNTIYF; DNA: TGTGCCAGCAGGATCCGACAGGGATTGTCTGGAAACACCATATATTTT
V: TRBV6-5; J: TRBJ1-1; D: NA; size: NA; CDR3: CASSYSSGANTEAFF; DNA: TGTGCCAGCAGTTACTCCTCAGGGGCGAACACTGAAGCTTTCTTT
V: TRBV4-1; J: TRBJ2-5; D: NA; size: NA; CDR3: CASSQEGWRGLGETQYF; DNA: TGCGCCAGCAGCCAAGAGGGTTGGAGGGGCCTCGGAGAGACCCAGTACTTC
V: TRBV7-9; J: TRBJ2-3; D: TRBD1; size: NA; CDR3: CASSLTQGSTDTQYF; DNA: TGTGCCAGCAGCTTAACACAGGGGTCGACAGATACGCAGTATTTT
V: TRBV5-1; J: TRBJ1-3; D: NA; size: once; CDR3: CASSYTDMGNTIYF; DNA: TGCGCCAGCAGCTACACAGATATGGGAAACACCATATATTTT
V: TRBV28; J: TRBJ1-5; D: NA; size: NA; CDR3: CASSLEGHRVEPQHF; DNA: TGTGCCAGCAGTTTAGAGGGGCACAGGGTAGAGCCCCAGCATTTT
V: TRBV11-3; J: TRBJ2-1; D: TRBD1; size: NA; CDR3: CASSLSLTGGLLYNEQFF; DNA: TGTGCCAGCAGCTTATCTTTGACAGGGGGCCTCCTATACAATGAGCAGTTCTTC
V: TRBV15; J: TRBJ1-1; D: NA; size: NA; CDR3: CATSRDDWDTEAFF; DNA: TGTGCCACCAGCAGAGACGACTGGGACACTGAAGCTTTCTTT
V: TRBV18; J: TRBJ1-1; D: NA; size: once; CDR3: CASSPPGAGNWNTEAFF; DNA: TGTGCCAGCTCACCACCGGGGGCAGGGAACTGGAACACTGAAGCTTTCTTT
V: TRBV7-3; J: TRBJ2-1; D: TRBD1; size: NA; CDR3: CASSLFGTGRNNEQFF; DNA: TGTGCCAGCAGCTTATTTGGGACAGGGCGCAACAATGAGCAGTTCTTC
V: TRBV29-1; J: TRBJ2-7; D: NA; size: NA; CDR3: CSVGDKYEQYF; DNA: TGCAGCGTTGGGGACAAATACGAGCAGTACTTC
V: TRBV11-2; J: TRBJ2-5; D: TRBD2; size: NA; CDR3: CASSLERGAITQYF; DNA: TGTGCCAGCAGCTTAGAGCGGGGGGCAATAACCCAGTACTTC
V: TRBV5-4; J: TRBJ2-7; D: TRBD1; size: NA; CDR3: CASSQGAGILYEQYF; DNA: TGTGCCAGCAGCCAGGGGGCGGGTATACTCTACGAGCAGTACTTC
V: TRBV2; J: TRBJ1-1; D: TRBD1; size: NA; CDR3: CASSDGQGAFREAFF; DNA: TGTGCCAGCAGTGATGGACAGGGGGCTTTTCGTGAAGCTTTCTTT
V: TRBV9; J: TRBJ2-3; D: TRBD2; size: NA; CDR3: CASSVDSGRPTDTQYF; DNA: TGTGCCAGCAGCGTTGATAGCGGGAGACCAACAGATACGCAGTATTTT
V: TRBV7-7; J: TRBJ2-3; D: TRBD2; size: NA; CDR3: CASSFAVGGTDTQYF; DNA: TGTGCCAGCAGCTTTGCGGTGGGGGGGACAGATACGCAGTATTTT
V: TRBV5-1; J: TRBJ1-5; D: NA; size: NA; CDR3: CASSSGVGNQPQHF; DNA: TGCGCCAGCAGCTCAGGGGTCGGCAATCAGCCCCAGCATTTT
V: TRBV11-2; J: TRBJ2-1; D: TRBD2; size: few; CDR3: CASSAGGSLNEQFF; DNA: TGTGCCAGCAGCGCGGGCGGGAGTCTAAATGAGCAGTTCTTC
V: TRBV6-1; J: TRBJ2-3; D: NA; size: NA; CDR3: CASSETGSSTDTQYF; DNA: TGTGCCAGCAGTGAGACAGGCTCGAGCACAGATACGCAGTATTTT
V: TRBV28; J: TRBJ2-7; D: NA; size: few; CDR3: CASSLGRGPHEQYF; DNA: TGTGCCAGCAGTTTAGGCAGGGGTCCCCACGAGCAGTACTTC
V: TRBV10-2; J: TRBJ2-5; D: TRBD2; size: NA; CDR3: CASSPRAGDQETQYF; DNA: TGCGCCAGCAGTCCCCGGGCGGGAGATCAAGAGACCCAGTACTTC
V: TRBV6-5; J: TRBJ1-1; D: NA; size: NA; CDR3: CASSSKTGATCEAFF; DNA: TGTGCCAGCAGTTCCAAGACAGGCGCCACGTGTGAAGCTTTCTTT
V: TRBV6-5; J: TRBJ1-2; D: TRBD1; size: NA; CDR3: CASKNPGGYGYTF; DNA: TGTGCCAGCAAGAACCCAGGGGGGTATGGCTACACCTTC
V: TRBV9; J: TRBJ2-3; D: NA; size: few; CDR3: CASSVEGANTDTQYF; DNA: TGTGCCAGCAGCGTAGAAGGAGCGAACACAGATACGCAGTATTTT
V: TRBV7-9; J: TRBJ1-1; D: TRBD1; size: NA; CDR3: CASSWGQTNTEAFF; DNA: TGTGCCAGCAGCTGGGGACAGACGAACACTGAAGCTTTCTTT
V: TRBV6-5; J: TRBJ1-1; D: NA; size: NA; CDR3: CATRPPGQIEAFF; DNA: TGTGCCACACGTCCTCCTGGACAGATTGAAGCTTTCTTT
V: TRBV5-1; J: TRBJ2-1; D: TRBD2; size: NA; CDR3: CASSWGGGRLPLVQFF; DNA: TGCGCCAGCAGCTGGGGGGGTGGTAGACTGCCCCTCGTTCAGTTCTTC
V: TRBV9; J: TRBJ2-5; D: TRBD2; size: NA; CDR3: CASSAGTSGGARETQYF; DNA: TGTGCCAGCAGCGCCGGGACTAGCGGGGGGGCTAGAGAGACCCAGTACTTC
V: TRBV5-1; J: TRBJ2-2; D: NA; size: few; CDR3: CASSLVQGVAGELFF; DNA: TGCGCCAGCAGCTTGGTACAGGGAGTAGCCGGGGAGCTGTTTTTT
V: TRBV7-8; J: TRBJ2-7; D: NA; size: NA; CDR3: CASSLGRAQFEQYF; DNA: TGTGCCAGCAGCTTAGGCAGGGCCCAGTTCGAGCAGTACTTC
V: TRBV7-9; J: TRBJ1-1; D: NA; size: NA; CDR3: CASTPGVNTEAFF; DNA: TGTGCCAGCACCCCGGGTGTGAACACTGAAGCTTTCTTT
V: TRBV28; J: TRBJ2-4; D: NA; size: NA; CDR3: CASSLGAGVKNIQYF; DNA: TGTGCCAGCAGTTTAGGGGCAGGGGTCAAAAACATTCAGTACTTC
V: TRBV11-2; J: TRBJ1-5; D: TRBD1; size: NA; CDR3: CASSPDRVDQPQHF; DNA: TGTGCCAGCAGCCCAGACAGGGTTGATCAGCCCCAGCATTTT
V: TRBV7-8; J: TRBJ2-3; D: NA; size: NA; CDR3: CASGGGRELTDTQYF; DNA: TGTGCCAGCGGGGGGGGGCGGGAGCTCACAGATACGCAGTATTTT
V: TRBV4-1; J: TRBJ2-3; D: NA; size: NA; CDR3: CASSPLVTDTQYF; DNA: TGCGCCAGCAGCCCCCTCGTAACAGATACGCAGTATTTT
V: TRBV9; J: TRBJ1-6; D: TRBD1; size: NA; CDR3: CASNNRDRLSPLHF; DNA: TGTGCCAGCAACAACCGGGACAGGCTTTCACCCCTCCACTTT